The 27 T cell receptor beta chains below were found in one sample sequenced in a study of shared clonotypes between healthy human individuals (TCRdb year 2020). The library was prepared using the immunoSEQ multiplex PCR assay. The table comes from immuneACCESS by way of TCRdb, which keeps in-frame sequences with V and J called. Part of the clones is missing from these tables; in studies checked, under half for an unresolved V gene and the rest for unknown reasons. The sample records 450,000 to 500,000 clones, 81% of which are singletons. About 13% of the sample is held by the ten biggest clonotypes. Source material: PBMCs. These receptors were collected from a woman in her 40s in good health. Some clones in this sample may be carry-over from other donors' samples.

This clone was observed once. The CDR3 DNA is TGTGCCTGGAGTGTACAATCCCCCCCCAATACGCAGTATTTT. Protein sequence: CAWSVQSPPNTQYF. This chain connects TRBV30 to TRBJ2-3; D remains ambiguous. CDR1 is GTSNPN and CDR2 is SVGIG in the germline V gene (reference sequence). With 0 bases removed from V and 7 bases from J, the gap between germline ends came to 14 bases. The CDR3 covers 14 residues.

The V and J genes are TRBV7-2 and TRBJ2-2, with 7 positions matching TRBD2. V lost 5 bases to trimming and J lost 3 bases; unmatched junction nucleotides: 3. Looked up from germline, CDR1 is SGHTA and CDR2 is FQGNSA. The CDR3 covers 14 residues. The CDR3 sequence is CASSRGGHTGELFF. CDR3 in DNA: TGTGCCAGCAGCCGGGGAGGGCACACCGGGGAGCTGTTTTTT. Drawing the rest from reference TRBV7-2 and TRBJ2-2, the complete variable domain is GAGVSQSPSNKVTEKGKDVELRCDPISGHTALYWYRQSLGQGLEFLIYFQGNSAPDKSGLPSDRFSAERTGGSVSTLTIQRTQQEDSAVYLCASSRGGHTGELFFGEGSRLTVL.

About this clone: A read error is likely here: a far larger clone is one base away. The chain couples TRBV7-2 to TRBJ2-5; no reliable D call. This CDR3 region has 13 residues. V lost 1 base and J lost 7, with 10 bases in between. Per germline, CDR1 SGHTA and CDR2 FQGNSA. The CDR3: CASSLEGLVTQYF. For the CDR3, the DNA is TGTGCCAGCAGCTTAGAAGGGCTAGTGACCCAGTACTTC.

The chain links TRBV27 to TRBJ2-3; 16 bases match TRBD2. V lost 3 bases and J lost 3; bases outside the gene matches: 6. Germline CDR1 reads MNHEY; CDR2 reads SMNVEV (reference sequence). There are 18 residues in the CDR3. This CDR3 reads CASSFSGTSGRATDTQYF. In DNA, the CDR3 is TGTGCCAGCAGTTTCTCCGGGACTAGCGGGAGGGCGACAGATACGCAGTATTTT.

A note on this clone: A far larger clone is one base from this, pointing to a likely read error. Other DNA sequences from this sample encode an identical CDR3 as well. This chain uses TRBV27 with TRBJ1-3; D is undetermined. Germline assignment: CDR1 MNHEY and CDR2 SMNVEV (reference sequence). The CDR3 runs to 14 residues. Trimming shortened V by 6 bases and J by 0 bases, and 9 bases separated the two germline ends. This CDR3 is CASSYAGSGNTIYF. DNA of the CDR3: TGTGCCAGCAGCTACGCTGGCTCTGGAAACACCATATATTTT.

J is TRBJ2-3 and V is TRBV11-2; TRBD2 aligns across 7 bases. CDR1 SGHAT and CDR2 FQNNGV come from the germline V gene. The length of the CDR3 is 14 residues. The trim removed 4 bases at V and 4 bases at J, leaving 5 bases unmatched. This CDR3 reads CASSSGLVADTQYF. Here the CDR3 DNA reads TGTGCCAGCAGCTCCGGACTAGTAGCAGATACGCAGTATTTT.

With respect to this clone: A read error is likely here: a far larger clone is one base away. This sample includes further DNA sequences coding for the same CDR3. This chain links TRBV6-1 with TRBJ2-7; tentatively, D is TRBD2 (6 bases). CDR1 is MNHNS, CDR2 SASEGT, per germline. V was trimmed by 2 bases and J by 2 bases, leaving 13 bases between them. The CDR3 totals 15 residues. The CDR3 spells CASSERLAQPYEQYF. Here the CDR3 DNA reads TGTGCCAGCAGTGAACGGCTAGCGCAACCCTACGAGCAGTACTTC.

As for this clone: A read error is likely here: a far larger clone is one base away. The chain is built from TRBV7-9 and TRBJ2-3; a possible D gene is TRBD1 (6 bases). The V gene's germline CDR1 is SEHNR and CDR2 FQNEAQ (reference sequence). V lost 5 bases, J lost 10 bases, and 19 bases lay in between. This CDR3 is built from 14 residues. CDR3 in amino acids: CASSAGANRVPQYF. Written as DNA, the CDR3 is TGTGCCAGCAGCGCGGGCGCAAACAGGGTTCCGCAGTATTTT.

The chain is built from TRBV7-9 and TRBJ2-5; TRBD2 aligns across 7 bases. The germline CDR1 and CDR2 sequences are SEHNR and FQNEAQ (reference sequence). This CDR3 has 14 residues. The J segment lost 2 bases and the V segment lost 5 bases, leaving 5 bases of the junction unmatched. CDR3 region: CASSPRGVQETQYF. CDR3 nucleotide sequence: TGTGCCAGCAGCCCCCGGGGGGTACAAGAGACCCAGTACTTC.

The chain links TRBV9 to TRBJ1-2; D is possibly TRBD1 (5 bases). The V end lost 3 bases, the J end lost 7 bases, and 19 bases lay between the germline ends. From germline, CDR1 is SGDLS and CDR2 YYNGEE. CDR3 length equals 15 residues. The CDR3, as DNA: TGTGCCAGCAGCGGGGTGCGCAGGGCCAAGTCTGGCTACACCTTC. As protein: CASSGVRRAKSGYTF.

The rearrangement links TRBV28 to TRBJ2-7; the D call may be TRBD1 or TRBD2 (6 bases each). V was cut by 3 bases and J by 3 bases, with 12 bases left in between. The CDR3 runs to 14 residues. Germline V gene data show CDR1 as MDHEN and CDR2 as SYDVKM. CDR3 amino acids: CASSLPGANYEQYF. Here the CDR3 DNA reads TGTGCCAGCAGTTTGCCGGGGGCCAACTACGAGCAGTACTTC.

The CDR3 DNA reads as TGTGCCAGTAGCCCCCCCCGGACGGACTGGGAGCTGTTTTTT. Amino acid sequence: CASSPPRTDWELFF. The chain couples TRBV28 to TRBJ2-2; D is perhaps TRBD2 (5 bases). Germline CDR1 MDHEN, CDR2 SYDVKM. The CDR3 is 14 residues long. V lost 9 bases and J 9 bases, leaving 20 bases between the germline ends. Combining the CDR3 with reference TRBV28 and TRBJ2-2 gives the whole variable domain DVKVTQSSRYLVKRTGEKVFLECVQDMDHENMFWYRQDPGLGLRLIYFSYDVKMKEKGDIPEGYSVSREKKERFSLILESASTNQTSMYLCASSPPRTDWELFFGEGSRLTVL.

V usage is TRBV28 and J usage is TRBJ1-5; D gene uncertain. Germline loops: CDR1 MDHEN, CDR2 SYDVKM. V shed 8 bases and J shed 0 bases, with 17 bases lying between them. The CDR3 is made up of 16 amino acids. Here the CDR3 reads CASSGEGGYSNQPQHF. In DNA, the CDR3 is TGTGCCAGCTCTGGAGAGGGAGGCTATAGCAATCAGCCCCAGCATTTT.

The V call is TRBV30, the J call TRBJ1-5; D ambiguous. The germline V gene encodes CDR1 GTSNPN and CDR2 SVGIG (reference sequence). The CDR3 runs to 15 residues. V lost 0 bases and J lost 7, with 16 bases in between. CDR3 region: CAWSVGRGSRQPQHF. DNA for the CDR3: TGTGCCTGGAGTGTAGGTCGCGGATCCAGACAGCCCCAGCATTTT.

The J gene is TRBJ1-5, the V gene TRBV9, with no clear D. The length of the CDR3 is 13 residues. Germline CDR1 SGDLS, CDR2 YYNGEE. V lost 0 bases and J lost 6, with 7 bases in between. For the CDR3, the DNA is TGTGCCAGCAGCGTAGCTCCCGGTCAGCCCCAGCATTTT. Amino acid sequence: CASSVAPGQPQHF.

Concerning this clone: The likely explanation is a read error, given a far larger clone one base away. The same CDR3 also results from other DNA sequences found in this sample. The chain employs TRBV30 and TRBJ1-5; D perhaps matches TRBD1 (6 bases). The V gene lost 0 bases and the J gene lost 6 bases, with 15 bases spanning the gap. The CDR3 spans 15 residues. Germline V gene sequence: CDR1 GTSNPN, CDR2 SVGIG (reference sequence). The CDR3 loop reads CAWSVGAGGGQPQHF. The CDR3 region has the DNA TGTGCCTGGAGTGTCGGGGCGGGGGGCGGTCAGCCCCAGCATTTT.

This chain uses TRBV7-6 with TRBJ2-1; 8 positions agree with TRBD2. The ends lost 5 bases at V and 1 base at J; junction bases unmatched: 7. Germline V gene sequence: CDR1 SGHVS, CDR2 FNYEAQ. The CDR3 contains 16 residues. As DNA, the CDR3 is TGTGCCAGCAGCAGAAGTAGCGGGAATTCCTACAATGAGCAGTTCTTC. Amino acid sequence: CASSRSSGNSYNEQFF.

The J gene is TRBJ1-2, the V gene TRBV4-2; 9 positions agree with TRBD1. The V gene end was trimmed by 4 bases and the J gene end by 4 bases; junction bases not matched to a gene: 7. Looked up from germline, CDR1 is LGHNA and CDR2 is YNFKEQ. The CDR3 runs 15 residues. CDR3 in amino acids: CASSLAGQGTYGYTF. DNA for the CDR3: TGTGCCAGCAGCCTCGCGGGACAGGGAACCTATGGCTACACCTTC.

A note on this clone: Within the sample, other DNA sequences also encode this same CDR3. This rearrangement joins TRBV18 to TRBJ2-3, with no clear D. Trimming left V 1 base short and J 0 bases short, with 2 bases between. The CDR3 has 13 residues. The germline CDR1 and CDR2 sequences are KGHSH and LQKENI. CDR3 DNA: TGTGCCAGCTCACCACAGAGCACAGATACGCAGTATTTT. Its protein product is CASSPQSTDTQYF. The variable domain in full, with the rest retrieved from reference TRBV18 and TRBJ2-3, is NAGVMQNPRHLVRRRGQEARLRCSPMKGHSHVYWYRQLPEEGLKFMVYLQKENIIDESGMPKERFSAEFPKEGPSILRIQQVVRGDSAAYFCASSPQSTDTQYFGPGTRLTVL.

A word on this clone: A far larger clone differs by one base, so this is likely a read error. The chain carries TRBV7-7 and TRBJ2-5, with TRBD2 identical over 8 bases. The CDR3 has 16 residues. From germline, CDR1 is SSHAT and CDR2 FNYEAQ (reference sequence). This CDR3 is CASSPLTSALEAAQYF. The CDR3 DNA reads as TGTGCTAGCAGCCCCCTGACTAGCGCCTTAGAGGCGGCCCAGTACTTC.

The sample holds one count of this clone. A read error likely explains this, since a far larger clone differs by one base. At the DNA level, this CDR3 is encoded by other sequences in the same sample as well. The V and J genes are TRBV6-4 and TRBJ2-3; D unresolved. The CDR3 contains 14 residues. V gave up 3 bases and J gave up 8 bases, with 15 bases separating them. Germline CDR1 MRHNA, CDR2 SNTAGT. Written as DNA, the CDR3 is TGTGCCAGCAGTGAAGGGCCCGAGCAAGGTACGCAGTATTTT. This gives the protein CASSEGPEQGTQYF.

This clone was counted a few times. The V and J genes are TRBV28 and TRBJ1-2; 12 bases map to TRBD1. The germline CDR1 and CDR2 sequences are MDHEN and SYDVKM. V trimming: 6 bases; J trimming: 6 bases; junction bases outside the gene matches: 5. CDR3 length: 14 residues. CDR3 residues: CASRGTGGANGYTF. In nucleotides, the CDR3 is TGTGCCAGCAGAGGGACAGGGGGCGCCAATGGCTACACCTTC.

V and J are TRBV28 and TRBJ1-5; D remains ambiguous. The CDR3 length is 16 residues. The germline V and J ends were trimmed by 3 bases and 0 bases, with 12 bases remaining between them. CDR1 is MDHEN and CDR2 is SYDVKM in the germline V gene. CDR3 region: CASSFAPGSSNQPQHF. CDR3 nucleotides: TGTGCCAGCAGTTTTGCCCCGGGATCTAGCAATCAGCCCCAGCATTTT.

The chain recombines TRBV20-1 with TRBJ2-7; unclear D gene. V was clipped by 3 bases and J by 6 bases, with 6 bases between them. The CDR3 contains 10 residues. Germline CDR1 is DFQATT and CDR2 is SNEGSKA (reference sequence). The CDR3: CSASHSEQYF. CDR3 coding DNA: TGCAGTGCTAGTCATTCCGAGCAGTACTTC.

V gene TRBV10-3 combines with J gene TRBJ1-2, with 10 positions matching TRBD1. V shed 4 bases and J 6 bases; nucleotides not matched to a gene: 8. Germline CDR1 is ENHRY and CDR2 is SYGVKD. The CDR3 length is 15 residues. CDR3 region: CAISVRDRGPNGYTF. CDR3 sequence (DNA): TGTGCCATCAGTGTAAGGGACAGGGGCCCGAATGGCTACACCTTC.

Points on this clone: A far larger clone lies a single base away; this is likely a read error. The chain is built from TRBV4-3 and TRBJ1-2; D is unclear. Trimming removed 0 bases at V and 1 base at J, with 6 bases between. This CDR3 region has 14 residues. Germline values: CDR1 LGHNA, CDR2 YSLEER. CDR3 in amino acids: CASSQDSSNYGYTF. Here the CDR3 DNA reads TGCGCCAGCAGCCAAGACAGTAGTAACTATGGCTACACCTTC.

The rearrangement joins TRBV5-6 to TRBJ2-7; 7 bases are shared with TRBD2. The CDR3 has 12 residues. The ends lost 3 bases at V and 8 bases at J; junction bases unmatched: 5. CDR1 and CDR2 from the germline V gene are SGHDT and YYEEEE. The CDR3: CASSWGGQQQYF. The CDR3 DNA follows: TGTGCCAGCAGCTGGGGGGGTCAACAGCAGTACTTC.